This T cell receptor (beta chain) emerged from a study of T cell repertoires in cytomegalovirus infection. Study context: TCR beta signatures that were public indicated CMV infection and matching HLA type. Study-wide results and caveats: What dominated the ex vivo response were HLA-C-restricted CMV-specific TCR beta clonotypes. CMV carriers with the relevant HLA were identified by cumulative public TCR beta family frequency.

The V gene's germline CDR1 is LNHDA and CDR2 SQIVND (reference sequence). The CDR3 is 14 amino acids. The V segment lost 7 bases and the J segment 4 bases; nucleotides outside the gene matches: 7. TCRdb re-called the reads through MiXCR, storing one row per CDR3 protein. This sample has about 80,000 distinct CDR3 sequences, with about 3.8% found just once. This clonotype showed up many times. Its antigen is not identified. The chain uses TRBV19 and TRBJ1-5; TRBD1 matches 7 bases. The origin of this receptor is a human donor in good health (CMV status not recorded). Some clones in this sample may be carry-over from other donors' samples. The sequencing sample was made of PBMCs. The CDR3 is CASTVRDRNQPQHF. The DNA for the CDR3 is TGTGCCAGTACTGTTAGGGACAGAAATCAGCCCCAGCATTTT.